This TCR beta chain was identified during a study of blood T cell repertoires in COVID-19. Study background: The United States, Italy and Spain supplied acute and convalescent COVID-19 samples. Nucleic acid was either cDNA or gDNA, and it came from T cells, B-cell-depleted T cells, or PBMCs.

As processed by the authors: Counts of nucleated cells, estimated from reference gene primer amplification, were obtained. Sequencing was performed with immunoSEQ multiplex PCR; in TCRdb, only in-frame clones are kept and a portion is missing. V and J calls and clone size are as listed in that table; D and trimming were resolved from the DNA. The profile covers fewer than 50,000 clones, with over 75% appearing a single time and under 35% taken by the ten largest. Germline CDR1 reads LNHNV; CDR2 reads YYDKDF (reference sequence). This CDR3 comprises 17 residues. V gave up 3 bases and J gave up 1 base; unmatched junction bases: 10.

Sample: peripheral blood. The chain couples TRBV15 to TRBJ2-7; the match to TRBD2 covers 9 bases. This TCR was recovered from a woman older than 75 with acute or convalescent COVID-19. CDR3 nucleotides: TGTGCCACCAGCAGGGTTGAGGGACTAGCTGGTTCCTACGAGCAGTACTTC. Its translation is CATSRVEGLAGSYEQYF.